One sample yielded the 27 T cell receptor beta chains listed below, sequenced in a study of PD-1 blockade in classical Hodgkin lymphoma. This table comes from immunoSEQ multiplex PCR, and its TCRdb copy is limited to in-frame clones, with some not included. Among fewer than 15,000 clones, about 89% were seen once, and the ten largest hold about a fifth. Time point defined: cycle 4 day 1 (C4D1), after about 6 weeks of nivolumab. The patients all showed relapse after autologous stem cell transplantation, while their brentuximab vedotin exposure varied. Isolation of CD8+ T cells from thawed PBMCs used magnetic negative selection. Sequences were derived from CD8+ T cells from blood, sampled before the fourth cycle of nivolumab. Receptors were obtained from a human donor with classical Hodgkin lymphoma.

The genes are TRBV28 and TRBJ1-5; D gene ambiguous. The CDR3 is made up of 12 amino acids. In germline, CDR1 is MDHEN, CDR2 SYDVKM. The V end lost 3 bases, the J end lost 6 bases, and 6 bases lay between the germline ends. The CDR3 DNA sequence: TGTGCCAGCAGTTTTGTTGCTCAGCCCCAGCATTTT. It translates to CASSFVAQPQHF.

The chain employs TRBV15 and TRBJ2-4; unclear D gene. Germline V gene data show CDR1 as LNHNV and CDR2 as YYDKDF (reference sequence). There are 13 residues in the CDR3. V gave up 3 bases and J gave up 3 bases, with 6 bases separating them. The CDR3 nucleotides are TGTGCCACCAGCAGTTATAGCAAAAACATTCAGTACTTC. This sequence encodes CATSSYSKNIQYF.

The CDR3 loop reads CASSLTGLKFYEQYF. CDR3 sequence (DNA): TGTGCCAGCAGTTTAACAGGTCTCAAATTCTACGAGCAGTACTTC. The gene calls are TRBV27 and TRBJ2-7, with a tentative D call TRBD1 (5 bases). This CDR3 contains 15 residues. Trimming cost V 2 bases and J 3 bases, with 14 bases left between them. Looked up from germline, CDR1 is MNHEY and CDR2 is SMNVEV (reference sequence).

V and J are TRBV7-9 and TRBJ1-1; 7 bases align to TRBD1. CDR1 is SEHNR, CDR2 FQNEAQ, per germline (reference sequence). This CDR3 has 13 amino acids. V shed 5 bases, J shed 4 bases, and the junction held 4 bases outside the gene matches. The CDR3 coding sequence is TGTGCCAGCAGCGCCGGGACAGTCACTGAAGCTTTCTTT. This encodes CASSAGTVTEAFF.

This chain links TRBV10-3 with TRBJ2-1, with 8 bases matching TRBD1. CDR1 ENHRY and CDR2 SYGVKD come from the germline V gene. Trimming at V came to 3 bases and at J to 6 bases, leaving 4 bases not matched to a gene. The length of the CDR3 is 14 residues. This CDR3 is CAISDGQGANEQFF. The CDR3 coding sequence is TGTGCCATCAGTGATGGCCAGGGGGCCAATGAGCAGTTCTTC.

This clone was seen a single time. J is TRBJ2-7 and V is TRBV7-9, with D maybe TRBD2 (5 bases). V was cut by 1 base and J by 2 bases, with 9 bases left in between. The CDR3 is made up of 14 amino acids. Germline lookup yields CDR1 SEHNR and CDR2 FQNEAQ (reference sequence). This chain's CDR3 is CASSLGLRTYEQYF. The DNA for the CDR3 is TGTGCCAGCAGCTTAGGACTACGAACCTACGAGCAGTACTTC.

This clone was seen a single time. The gene calls are TRBV9 and TRBJ2-3, with D perhaps assigned TRBD1 or TRBD2 (5 bases each). V was pared by 0 bases and J by 2 bases, with 10 bases between. This CDR3 has 15 residues. Per the germline V gene, CDR1 is SGDLS and CDR2 is YYNGEE. The CDR3 sequence is CASSVGGTTTDTQYF. DNA for the CDR3: TGTGCCAGCAGCGTAGGGGGGACGACCACAGATACGCAGTATTTT.

J is TRBJ2-1 and V is TRBV19; D is ambiguous. Germline lookup yields CDR1 LNHDA and CDR2 SQIVND (reference sequence). V dropped 8 bases and J dropped 1 base, with 15 bases sitting between them. The CDR3 contains 15 residues. The DNA for the CDR3 is TGTGCCAGTCGAACGACGGGTGCATCCTACAATGAGCAGTTCTTC. Its translation: CASRTTGASYNEQFF.

This clone was counted only a few times. This chain links TRBV2 with TRBJ2-2, with D perhaps TRBD1 or TRBD2 (5 bases each). Germline loops: CDR1 SNHLY, CDR2 FYNNEI. V was cut by 9 bases and J by 4 bases, with 9 bases left in between. The CDR3 is 12 amino acids. CDR3: CARGTPTGELFF. In DNA form, the CDR3 reads TGTGCCAGGGGGACCCCCACCGGGGAGCTGTTTTTT.

The V call is TRBV28, the J call TRBJ2-7; either TRBD1 or TRBD2 may fit D (5 bases each). Between the trimmed V and J ends, which lost 2 bases and 0 bases, there was a span of 17 bases. Germline CDR1 and CDR2: MDHEN and SYDVKM. This CDR3 region has 17 residues. CDR3 protein: CASSLLWDRLSSYEQYF. Here the CDR3 DNA reads TGTGCCAGCAGTTTACTTTGGGACCGACTAAGCTCCTACGAGCAGTACTTC.

The genes are TRBV7-9 and TRBJ1-3; D is possibly TRBD1 (6 bases). With 6 bases removed from V and 2 bases from J, the gap between germline ends came to 14 bases. This CDR3 region has 15 residues. CDR1 is SEHNR and CDR2 is FQNEAQ in the germline V gene (reference sequence). The CDR3 reads CASSLRTEPGNTIYF. The CDR3 nucleotides are TGTGCCAGCAGTTTGCGGACAGAGCCTGGAAACACCATATATTTT.

This clone has just one count. V gene TRBV5-1 combines with J gene TRBJ2-1, with 10 bases identical to TRBD2. CDR1 and CDR2 (germline): SGHRS, YFSETQ. J was trimmed by 2 bases and V by 3 bases; bases with no gene match: 5. This CDR3 comprises 16 residues. The CDR3 DNA sequence: TGCGCCAGCAGCTCCACTCTAGCGGGAGCCTACAATGAGCAGTTCTTC. Amino acids: CASSSTLAGAYNEQFF.

In DNA, the CDR3 is TGTGCCATCTCGGTGAATACGCAGTATTTT. Encoded protein: CAISVNTQYF. This chain links TRBV7-9 with TRBJ2-3; D not resolved. Trimming pared 10 bases from V and 7 bases from J, leaving 9 bases between. Germline V gene data show CDR1 as SEHNR and CDR2 as FQNEAQ (reference sequence). The CDR3 is made up of 10 amino acids.

The V gene is TRBV4-1, the J gene TRBJ2-1; 10 nucleotides line up with TRBD2. V trimming: 0 bases; J trimming: 7 bases; junction bases outside the gene matches: 12. Per germline, CDR1 MGHRA and CDR2 YSYEKL. The CDR3 consists of 18 residues. CDR3 nucleotides: TGCGCCAGCAGCCAAGATCCTCGGGGTAGCGGGAGGTGGAATGAGCAGTTCTTC. Translating it yields CASSQDPRGSGRWNEQFF.

The chain employs TRBV5-8 and TRBJ1-1; 7 bases map to TRBD1. Germline V CDR1 and CDR2: SGHTS, YDEGEE. This CDR3 is 16 amino acids long. The J segment lost 4 bases and the V segment lost 4 bases, leaving 13 bases of the junction unmatched. The CDR3 DNA is TGTGCCAGCAGCGCCGACGGGACAGCTTTTATCACTGAAGCTTTCTTT. Its protein is CASSADGTAFITEAFF.

CDR3 residues: CSVAGSPGGNTIYF. The CDR3 nucleotides read TGCAGCGTTGCAGGCTCGCCGGGTGGAAACACCATATATTTT. The rearrangement uses TRBV29-1 and TRBJ1-3; unclear D gene. The CDR3 totals 14 residues. V lost 4 bases to trimming and J lost 3 bases, with 13 bases between them. CDR1 and CDR2 from the germline V gene are SQVTM and ANQGSEA.

This rearrangement joins TRBV25-1 to TRBJ2-1, with 8 bases lining up with TRBD2. The CDR3 consists of 14 residues. Losses at the gene ends were 3 bases for V and 2 bases for J; bases not matched to a gene: 0. CDR1 is MGHDK and CDR2 is SYGVNS in the germline V gene. The CDR3 reads CASSDSGTYNEQFF. Written as DNA, the CDR3 is TGTGCCAGCAGTGATAGCGGGACCTACAATGAGCAGTTCTTC.

The gene calls are TRBV7-6 and TRBJ2-1; TRBD1 aligns across 7 bases. The CDR3 runs 15 residues. In germline, CDR1 is SGHVS, CDR2 FNYEAQ. J gave up 3 bases and V 6 bases, and 8 bases lay outside the gene matches. For the CDR3, the DNA is TGTGCCAGCAGTCCTACAGGGGACCGCTACAATGAGCAGTTCTTC. This sequence encodes CASSPTGDRYNEQFF. Full variable domain (rest looked up from reference TRBV7-6 and TRBJ2-1): GAGVSQSPRYKVTKRGQDVALRCDPISGHVSLYWYRQALGQGPEFLTYFNYEAQQDKSGLPNDRFSAERPEGSISTLTIQRTEQRDSAMYRCASSPTGDRYNEQFFGPGTRLTVL.

The chain joins TRBV27 to TRBJ2-7; D gene ambiguous. The CDR3 extends over 11 amino acids. Germline CDR1 and CDR2: MNHEY and SMNVEV (reference sequence). V lost 0 bases, J lost 3 bases, and 0 bases lay in between. This CDR3 is CASSLSYEQYF. CDR3 DNA: TGTGCCAGCAGTTTATCCTACGAGCAGTACTTC.

The chain joins TRBV4-2 to TRBJ2-1; D unresolved. Germline CDR1 and CDR2: LGHNA and YNFKEQ. There are 13 residues in the CDR3. Trimming removed 5 bases from V and 9 bases from J, with 14 bases in between. CDR3 in DNA: TGTGCCAGCAGCTTGGCGGCCGGCGCTGAGCAGTTCTTC. Translating gives CASSLAAGAEQFF.

The chain is built from TRBV7-8 and TRBJ2-5; 8 nucleotides agree with TRBD2. Germline values: CDR1 SGHVS, CDR2 FQNEAQ. Trimming took 0 bases from V and 4 from J; bases not matched to a gene: 10. The CDR3 is 17 amino acids. The CDR3: CASSLAGRGGGRETQYF. CDR3 coding DNA: TGTGCCAGCAGCTTAGCCGGCAGGGGCGGGGGGCGAGAGACCCAGTACTTC.

Only a few counts were recorded for this clone. This chain connects TRBV15 to TRBJ1-5; maybe TRBD1 (6 bases). Trimming stripped 3 bases from V and 8 bases from J, with 17 bases between. This CDR3 has 15 residues. Germline CDR1 and CDR2: LNHNV and YYDKDF (reference sequence). CDR3 protein: CATSSSGNSGEPQHF. The CDR3 DNA follows: TGTGCCACCAGCAGTTCCGGCAACTCAGGGGAGCCCCAGCATTTT.

In its sample, this clone was seen once. The chain recombines TRBV9 with TRBJ2-1; TRBD2 matches 10 bases. The CDR3 extends over 15 amino acids. Unmatched junction bases numbered 5, after V lost 0 bases and J lost 8 bases. The germline V gene has CDR1 SGDLS and CDR2 YYNGEE. CDR3 sequence reads: CASSVAPSGSYEQFF. In DNA, the CDR3 is TGTGCCAGCAGCGTAGCTCCTAGCGGGAGCTATGAGCAGTTCTTC. Together with reference TRBV9 and TRBJ2-1, the CDR3 gives the full variable domain: DSGVTQTPKHLITATGQRVTLRCSPRSGDLSVYWYQQSLDQGLQFLIQYYNGEERAKGNILERFSAQQFPDLHSELNLSSLELGDSALYFCASSVAPSGSYEQFFGPGTRLTVL.

The V gene is TRBV7-2, the J gene TRBJ1-1; D is unresolved. Germline V gene sequence: CDR1 SGHTA, CDR2 FQGNSA. The CDR3 totals 14 residues. Trimming shortened V by 7 bases and J by 2 bases, and 14 bases separated the two germline ends. The CDR3 sequence is CASTRSPLNTEAFF. CDR3 nucleotide sequence: TGTGCCAGCACCCGCTCCCCTCTTAACACTGAAGCTTTCTTT.

The J gene is TRBJ2-7, the V gene TRBV7-6, with D perhaps TRBD1 (6 bases). The CDR3 loop spans 15 amino acids. Germline-derived CDR1 and CDR2 are SGHVS and FNYEAQ. V was shortened by 3 bases and J by 2 bases, with 14 bases between the two germline ends. The CDR3 DNA sequence: TGTGCCAGCAGCTTCCAGGACAGACCTCCCTACGAGCAGTACTTC. It yields the protein CASSFQDRPPYEQYF.

V is TRBV5-1 and J is TRBJ1-6; D is unresolved. Per the germline V gene, CDR1 is SGHRS and CDR2 is YFSETQ. V was cut by 4 bases and J by 9 bases, with 11 bases left in between. The CDR3 totals 13 residues. The CDR3 reads CASSLNGGSPLHF. DNA of the CDR3: TGCGCCAGCAGCCTCAACGGAGGTTCACCCCTCCACTTT.

The chain has TRBV5-6 and TRBJ1-2; tentatively, D is TRBD1 (5 bases). In germline, CDR1 is SGHDT, CDR2 YYEEEE. V was pared by 1 base and J by 5 bases, with 12 bases between. This CDR3 region has 14 residues. CDR3 nucleotides: TGTGCCAGCAGCTTGAACCAGGGAATATATGGCTACACCTTC. Amino acids: CASSLNQGIYGYTF. The complete variable domain, with remaining parts taken from reference TRBV5-6 and TRBJ1-2, reads DAGVTQSPTHLIKTRGQQVTLRCSPKSGHDTVSWYQQALGQGPQFIFQYYEEEERQRGNFPDRFSGHQFPNYSSELNVNALLLGDSALYLCASSLNQGIYGYTFGSGTRLTVV.